This TCR beta chain was profiled in a study of identifying expanded T cells in peripheral blood (dated by TCRdb to between 2019 and 2020). Background on the whole study: Technical replicates were generated by sequencing separate aliquots of the same genomic DNA pool, and four replicates were compared pairwise.

A word on this clone: Its target antigen remains unknown. The input lacks base qualities; no much larger clone sits a single base away.

The immunoSEQ Assay, which uses bias-controlled multiplex PCR amplification of genomic DNA, was used to profile TCRbeta CDR3 regions. The study's own analysis went as follows. The absolute abundance of each unique TCRbeta CDR3 region was quantified after sequences were collapsed and filtered. Differential abundance was tested with a binomial (Fisher-equivalent) model and with a beta-binomial model adding time-dependent variance fitted from healthy donors. Clones with fewer than 5 combined templates were excluded, and clones with Benjamini-Hochberg FDR below 0.01 were called differentially abundant. The form v = (b*log(k)+a)^2 was used to model beta-binomial variance as a function of total template count across the two samples. The table comes from immuneACCESS by way of TCRdb, which keeps in-frame sequences with V and J called. Part of the clones is missing from these tables; in studies checked, under half for an unresolved V gene and the rest for unknown reasons. V and J calls and clone size are given by that table; D and trimming were obtained from the DNA. The sample includes around 130,000 clones, with approximately 86% observed a single time. Jointly, the top ten make up more than 7% of the sample.

No immune events, such as infections, were documented for the healthy donors during the collection period. Time-dependent variance in a beta-binomial model of T-cell clone differential abundance was calibrated using healthy-donor blood repertoires as a training cohort. There were roughly 10 healthy donors in the training cohort, of whom 3 were female and 7 were male. An age range of about 29 to 65 years, with an average of about 45 years, was recorded for the donors. Obtained from a commercial supplier, whole blood was collected from each healthy donor at three time points set approximately two weeks apart. Genomic DNA was extracted from unsorted whole blood for immunosequencing. At the junction V is shortened by 4 bases and J by 5 bases; bases outside the gene matches: 10. The CDR3, from cysteine to phenylalanine, totals 15 residues. Kept here is only the CDR3 DNA, which spans 45 bases and is read in frame from base 1. CDR1 and CDR2, per the germline V gene (reference sequence), are LNHDA and SQIVND.

Broader findings and caveats from the paper: The authors expected that over much longer intervals, such as months to years, biological variance in healthy repertoires might increase even further. Across all healthy donors, variance in clone template counts between two-week samples was found to increase significantly with total template count. Across all healthy-donor time intervals, the beta-binomial model significantly cut both the number of clones called differentially abundant and the false-positive rate. Between technical replicates the binomial model flagged 1 to 1.5 differentially abundant clones, whereas over about 2 weeks the binomial model flagged about 15 and over approximately 4 weeks approximately 20.

The material sequenced was blood. The TCR sequence derives from a person between 18 and 75 years old in good health. The V and J segments used are TRBV19 and TRBJ1-1, and TRBD1 matches 7 of the central bases. The CDR3 has the sequence CASSTGYRGGTEAFF. The bases are TGTGCCAGTAGTACTGGGTACAGGGGTGGGACTGAAGCTTTCTTT.